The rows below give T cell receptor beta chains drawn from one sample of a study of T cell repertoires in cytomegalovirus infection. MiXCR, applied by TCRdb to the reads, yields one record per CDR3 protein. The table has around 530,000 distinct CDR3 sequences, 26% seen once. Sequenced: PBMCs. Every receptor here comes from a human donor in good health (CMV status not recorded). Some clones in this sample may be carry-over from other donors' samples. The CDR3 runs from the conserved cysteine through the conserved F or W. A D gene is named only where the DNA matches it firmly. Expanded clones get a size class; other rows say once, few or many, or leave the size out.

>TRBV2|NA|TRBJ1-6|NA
TGTGCCAGCACCCCAGATAATTCACCCCTCCACTTT
CASTPDNSPLHF
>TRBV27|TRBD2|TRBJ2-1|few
TGTGCCAGCGGGGTAGCGGGAGGTTACAATGAGCAGTTCTTC
CASGVAGGYNEQFF
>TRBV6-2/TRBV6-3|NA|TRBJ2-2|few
TGTGCCACCCGGTCCGGCCACAGGGCCACCGGGGAGCTGTTTTTT
CATRSGHRATGELFF
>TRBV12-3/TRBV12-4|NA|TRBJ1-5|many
TGTGCCAGCACCTCGTTGGGCCTAGCCCAGCATTTT
CASTSLGLAQHF
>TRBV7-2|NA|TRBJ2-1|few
TGTGCCAGCAGCTTAGGCTACCGACCTCACGCTGAGCAGTTCTTC
CASSLGYRPHAEQFF
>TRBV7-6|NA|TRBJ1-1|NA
TGTGCCAGCAGCTTAGTACCGGACTGGACGGGGAACACTGAAGCTTTCTTT
CASSLVPDWTGNTEAFF
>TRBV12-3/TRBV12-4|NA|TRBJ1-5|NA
TGTGCCAGCAGTCCCCGCGGGGGCTCCCTTTTCGAGCCCCAGCATTTT
CASSPRGGSLFEPQHF
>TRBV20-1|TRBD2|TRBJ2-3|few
TGCAGTGCTAGTACCGGGAGGGCGAGGGGTACGCAGTATTTT
CSASTGRARGTQYF
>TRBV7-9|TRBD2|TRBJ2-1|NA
TGTGCCAGCAGCTTAGAGACTAGCGGGATGAATGAGCAGTTCTTC
CASSLETSGMNEQFF
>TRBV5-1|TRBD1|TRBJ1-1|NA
TGCGCCAGCAGCTCAAGGGACAGGGGTGATACTGAAGCTTTCTTT
CASSSRDRGDTEAFF
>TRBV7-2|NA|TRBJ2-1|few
TGTGCCAGCAGCCAGTTCGTCCTCAATGAGCAGTTCTTC
CASSQFVLNEQFF
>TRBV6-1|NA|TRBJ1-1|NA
TGTGCCAGCACCAGAAGGGTCGAGGGGAACACTGAAGCTTTCTTT
CASTRRVEGNTEAFF
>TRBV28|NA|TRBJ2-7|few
TGTGCCAGCAGTTTGAGTACCTACGAGCAGTACTTC
CASSLSTYEQYF
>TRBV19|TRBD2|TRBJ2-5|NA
TGTGCCAGTCGGAGCGGGAGGGCCAGGGAGACCCAGTACTTC
CASRSGRARETQYF
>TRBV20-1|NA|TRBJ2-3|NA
TGCAGTGCTAGAGTGCTCGCTAGCACAGATACGCAGTATTTT
CSARVLASTDTQYF
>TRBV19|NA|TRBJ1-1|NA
TGTGCCACAAGTCGGGGGTACACTGAAGCTTTCTTT
CATSRGYTEAFF
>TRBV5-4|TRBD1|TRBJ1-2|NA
TGTGCCAGCAGCCAGGGACAGAATAACTATGGCTACACCTTC
CASSQGQNNYGYTF
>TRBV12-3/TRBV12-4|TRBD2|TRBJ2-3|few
TGTGCCAGCAGCCCGCCGGGACTAACAGATACGCAGTATTTT
CASSPPGLTDTQYF
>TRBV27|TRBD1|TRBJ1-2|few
TGTGCCAGCAGTTTATTATCAGGGGGAGGCTATGGCTACACCTTC
CASSLLSGGGYGYTF
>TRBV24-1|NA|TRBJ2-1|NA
TGTGCCACCAGTGAGGAGGGACCCCTGGGCTATGAGCAGTTCTTC
CATSEEGPLGYEQFF
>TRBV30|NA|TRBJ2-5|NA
TGTGCCTGGAACAATCTCGAGACCCAGTACTTC
CAWNNLETQYF
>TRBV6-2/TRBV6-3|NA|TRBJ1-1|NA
TGTGCCAGCAGTTACTCTGGGAGTGGGAACACTGAAGCTTTCTTT
CASSYSGSGNTEAFF
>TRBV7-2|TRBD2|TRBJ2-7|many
TGTGCCAGCAGCTTAGAGGTGACTAGCGGGAGGACAAGGGGCGAGCAGTACTTC
CASSLEVTSGRTRGEQYF
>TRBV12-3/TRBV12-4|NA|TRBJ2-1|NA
TGTGCCAGCAGTTTAGTAATGGAGCAGTTCTTC
CASSLVMEQFF
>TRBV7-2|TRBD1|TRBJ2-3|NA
TGTGCCAGCCGGGACAGGGGCCTCACAGATACGCAGTATTTT
CASRDRGLTDTQYF
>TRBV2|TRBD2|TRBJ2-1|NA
TGTGCCACCTTCGGACTAGCGGGAGGAGGTGAGCAGTTCTTC
CATFGLAGGGEQFF
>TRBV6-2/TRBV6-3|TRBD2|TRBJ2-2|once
TGTGCCAGCAGTTACGGCAGCGGGAGGGAAGGGGAGCTGTTTTTT
CASSYGSGREGELFF
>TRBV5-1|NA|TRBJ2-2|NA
TGCGCCAGCAGCTTGGGTTCTGGGAGGACCGGGGAGCTGTTTTTT
CASSLGSGRTGELFF
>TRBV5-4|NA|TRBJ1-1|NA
TGTGCCAGCAGCCGGCCCAGGTTGAACACTGAAGCTTTCTTT
CASSRPRLNTEAFF
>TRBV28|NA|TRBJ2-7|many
TGTGCCAGCAGTCCCTTAATCGCGGGCCTTAGATCCTACGAGCAGTACTTC
CASSPLIAGLRSYEQYF
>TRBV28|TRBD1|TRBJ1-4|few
TGTGCCAGCAGGCAGGACAGGGTGATAGAAAAACTGTTTTTT
CASRQDRVIEKLFF
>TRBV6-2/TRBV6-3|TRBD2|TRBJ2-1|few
TGTGCCAGCAGTTACGGGAGTCGCGGGAGGACGGGCAATGAGCAGTTCTTC
CASSYGSRGRTGNEQFF
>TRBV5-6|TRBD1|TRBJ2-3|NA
TGTGCCAGCAGCTTGTTCAGGGGGTTCACAGATACGCAGTATTTT
CASSLFRGFTDTQYF
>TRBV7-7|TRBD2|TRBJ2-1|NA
TGTGCTAGCAGCTTAGTCCCTCCTCTAGCGGGAGGAGACAATGAGCAGTTCTTC
CASSLVPPLAGGDNEQFF
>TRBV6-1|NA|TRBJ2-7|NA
TGTGCCAGCAGTGAGGCCCCCCTTGGCTACGAGCAGTACTTC
CASSEAPLGYEQYF
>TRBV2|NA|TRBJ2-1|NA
TGTGCCAGCAGTGAAGCGCGAACCAGAAAGTTCTTC
CASSEARTRKFF
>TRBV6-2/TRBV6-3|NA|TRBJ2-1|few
TGTGCCAGCAGAACCGGGTACAGCTCCTACAATGAGCAGTTCTTC
CASRTGYSSYNEQFF
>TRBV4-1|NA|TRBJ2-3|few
TGCGCCAGCAGCCAAACGGGGATAGGCACAGATACGCAGTATTTT
CASSQTGIGTDTQYF
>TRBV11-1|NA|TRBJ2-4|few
TGTGCCAGCAGCTTAAGCGGCGAAAACATTCAGTACTTC
CASSLSGENIQYF
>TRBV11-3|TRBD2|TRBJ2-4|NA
TGTGCCAGCAGCTTAAACCCCCGGACTAGCGGGAAGGGTATGTGGGCCAAAAACATTCAGTACTTC
CASSLNPRTSGKGMWAKNIQYF
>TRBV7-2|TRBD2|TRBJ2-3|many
TGTGCCAGCAGCACTCTAGCGGGGACGAGCACAGATACGCAGTATTTT
CASSTLAGTSTDTQYF
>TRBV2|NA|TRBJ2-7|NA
TGTGCCAGCAGTCCTAGGGGCCCTGGCGAGCAGTACTTC
CASSPRGPGEQYF